The sequence of this TCR beta chain was determined in a study of neurological immune-mediated disorders. Germline lookup yields CDR1 SGHTA and CDR2 FQGTGA. The V end lost 5 bases, the J end lost 3 bases, and 22 bases lay between the germline ends. CDR3 length: 17 residues. This clonotype was counted many times. Its antigen is unknown. A 10-nucleotide random UMI tagged transcripts in template-switch 5'RACE cDNA synthesis. Over 200 million TCR-beta sequences (from 15-18 subjects) were yielded by each sequencing run. TCRdb re-called the 5' RACE reads through MiXCR, storing one row per CDR3 protein. The sample holds about 87,000 distinct CDR3 sequences, roughly 3.5% seen once. Study-wide results and caveats: When the repertoires were grouped phylogenetically, those of 18 of the 34 multiple sclerosis patients came together in a single cluster of related CDR3 sequences, which points to a possible repertoire-level signature.

The chain has TRBV7-3 and TRBJ2-5, with D perhaps assigned TRBD1 or TRBD2 (5 bases each). The sample taken for sequencing was PBMCs. The sequence was collected from a woman aged 45-65 years with multiple sclerosis. CDR3 amino acids: CASSRRSGGLDEETQYF. The CDR3 DNA reads as TGTGCCAGCAGCCGGCGGAGTGGGGGTCTGGACGAAGAGACCCAGTACTTC.